This T cell receptor beta chain was recorded in a study of T cell responses to AZD1222 COVID-19 vaccine (dated by TCRdb to the early 2020s). Broadly, across the study: Because spike-specific TCR depth and breadth did not differ between the two schedules, AZD1222 recipients who got a second dose at roughly 4 weeks were pooled with those who got a second dose at roughly 12 weeks. Trial participants were enrolled into age subgroups of 18-55, 56-69 and 70-plus years, which contained approximately 150, 28 and 58 TCR-sequenced participants, respectively. A total of approximately 240 trial participants underwent TCR sequencing, of whom 207 had received two doses of AZD1222 and 26 had received two doses of the MenACWY control vaccine. Broader findings and caveats from the paper: Only six AZD1222 recipients were SARS-CoV-2 seropositive at baseline, limiting conclusions about previously exposed vaccinees. Participants were mostly white British, with more females than males. The authors suggested clonal diversity may have been underestimated. Because no day 14 peak-response samples were available, repertoires were characterized only after the peak T cell response. In the small 56-69-year group, the increase in depth fell short of significance, most likely because of low power. Vaccine-associated CD4 TCRs spanned the whole spike protein, with dominant responses in regions 160-218 and 743-854. After two AZD1222 doses, both the breadth and the depth of spike-specific TCRs were significantly higher than at day 0 and than in MenACWY recipients. Nearly half of unique spike-specific TCRs reportedly recognized epitopes outside regions mutated in the B.1.351 and B.1.1.7 variants.

About this clone: It has no known antigen specificity. One base away there is no much larger clone; base qualities are not given.

Taken from the germline V gene, the CDR1 and CDR2 loops are KGHSH and LQKENI. The CDR3 goes from the cysteine to the phenylalanine over 18 residues. The sequence is cut down to CDR3 DNA, 54 bases in frame from base 1. V is reduced by 3 bases and J by 1 base, leaving a spacing of 20 bases between them. The time point label on this specimen signifies: baseline before first vaccination. Vaccinee samples were obtained from the UK trials COV001 and COV002, which included a single-blind randomized controlled phase 2/3 trial of AZD1222 (ChAdOx1 nCoV-19) in healthy adults. Trial participant PBMC samples were collected at day 0 and day 28 after the second dose for TCRbeta chain sequencing. The CDR3 regions of human TCRbeta chains were analyzed by immunosequencing. Under the source paper's analysis protocol: TCRs in the repertoires were compared against a reference library of SARS-CoV-2-specific TCRs that had been generated with the MIRA antigen-specificity platform. Breadth was defined as the fraction of unique TCRs that were SARS-CoV-2-associated. Depth was defined as the fraction of total T cells that were SARS-CoV-2-associated. Using the MIRA data, every spike-specific TCR was mapped to the spike region that the TCR reacted to and assigned to either a CD4 or a CD8 class. Log10-transformed breadth and depth values were compared by one-way ANOVA with Sidak's multiple comparisons tests. Sourced from immuneACCESS, this table was stored by TCRdb with only in-frame sequences that have V and J called. A share of the clones is absent; for the studies checked, an unresolved V gene accounts for under half, and the remainder has no known explanation. The V and J calls and clone size are taken from that table; D and trimming were inferred from the DNA. Recorded for this sample are more than 150,000 clones; 85% to 95% of them occurred a single time. Of the sample, 10% falls within the top ten clones.

This clonotype was obtained from an adult in good health. This sample comprised peripheral blood, obtained on day 0 of AZD1222 vaccination. The receptor chain draws on TRBV18 and TRBJ2-3; matching of 6 bases hints at TRBD1 as the D gene. The DNA is TGTGCCAGCTCACCCCCGTTACCTTCGGACAGTCGCACAGATACGCAGTATTTT. Translated, this gives CASSPPLPSDSRTDTQYF.